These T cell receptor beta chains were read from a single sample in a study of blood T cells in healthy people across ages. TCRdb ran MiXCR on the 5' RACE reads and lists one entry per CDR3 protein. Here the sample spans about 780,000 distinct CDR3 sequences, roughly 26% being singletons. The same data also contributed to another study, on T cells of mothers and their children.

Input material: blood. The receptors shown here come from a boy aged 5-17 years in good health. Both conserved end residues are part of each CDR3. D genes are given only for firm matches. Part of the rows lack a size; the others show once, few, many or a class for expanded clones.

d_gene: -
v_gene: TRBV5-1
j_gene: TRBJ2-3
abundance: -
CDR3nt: TGCACCAGCAGCTTTGGCGGGGTAGGCACAGATACGCAGTATTTT
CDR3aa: CTSSFGGVGTDTQYF

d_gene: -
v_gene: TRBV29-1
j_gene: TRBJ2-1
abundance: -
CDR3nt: TGCAGCGTTGAGTCGAACCGGGTTGAGCAGTTCTTC
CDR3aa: CSVESNRVEQFF

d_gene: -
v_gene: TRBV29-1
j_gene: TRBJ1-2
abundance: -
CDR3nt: TGCAGCGCCCCTCGAACGGGGTATGGCTACACCTTC
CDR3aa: CSAPRTGYGYTF

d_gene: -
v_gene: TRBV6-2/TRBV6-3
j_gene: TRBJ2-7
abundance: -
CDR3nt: TGTGCCAGCAATAGTCGGGCCCTATCGTCCCACGAGCAGTACTTC
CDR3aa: CASNSRALSSHEQYF

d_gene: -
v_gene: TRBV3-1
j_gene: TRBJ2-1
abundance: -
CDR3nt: TGTGCCAGCAGCCGAGAAAGGGCCGATGACAATGAGCAGTTCTTC
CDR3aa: CASSRERADDNEQFF

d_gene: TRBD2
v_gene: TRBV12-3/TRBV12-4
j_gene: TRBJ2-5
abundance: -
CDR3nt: TGTGCCAGCAGTTCGGGACTAGCGGGGCACCAGGGGTTCTTC
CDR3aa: CASSSGLAGHQGFF

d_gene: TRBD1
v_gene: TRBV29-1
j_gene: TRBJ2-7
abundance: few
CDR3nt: TGCAGCGTTGGCGGTCTGAGGGGGCTCTCCCTTAACTCCTACGAGCAGTACTTC
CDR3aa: CSVGGLRGLSLNSYEQYF

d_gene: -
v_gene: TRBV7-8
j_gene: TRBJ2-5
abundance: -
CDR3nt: TGTGCCAGCAGCTTAGCGGTAGGGATGGAGACCCAGTACTTC
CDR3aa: CASSLAVGMETQYF

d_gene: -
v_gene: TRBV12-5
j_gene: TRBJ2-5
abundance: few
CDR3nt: TGTGCTAGTGGTTTGGTCAATGTCCGAGCGGAGACCCAGTACTTC
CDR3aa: CASGLVNVRAETQYF

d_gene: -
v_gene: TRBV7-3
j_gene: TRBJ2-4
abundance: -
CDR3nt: TGTGCCAGCGGGCAGCCTCCGTCAAACATTCAGTACTTC
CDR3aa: CASGQPPSNIQYF

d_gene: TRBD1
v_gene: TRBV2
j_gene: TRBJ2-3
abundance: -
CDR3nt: TGTGCCAGCACCCCCCAGGGGGCGGGGGATACGCAGTATTTT
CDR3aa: CASTPQGAGDTQYF

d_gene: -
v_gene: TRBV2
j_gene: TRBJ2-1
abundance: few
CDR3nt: TGTGCCAGCAGAGCCAATGAGCAGTTCTTC
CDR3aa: CASRANEQFF

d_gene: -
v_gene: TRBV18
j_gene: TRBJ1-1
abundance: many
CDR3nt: TGTGCCAGCTCACCACAGCTGAACACTGAAGCTTTCTTT
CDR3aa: CASSPQLNTEAFF

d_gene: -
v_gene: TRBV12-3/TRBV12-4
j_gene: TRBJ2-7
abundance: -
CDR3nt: TGTGCCAGCAGTTTATTGGATGTGTACGAGCAGTACTTC
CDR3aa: CASSLLDVYEQYF

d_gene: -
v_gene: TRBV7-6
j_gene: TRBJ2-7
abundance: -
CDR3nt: TGTGCCAGCAGCTTAATAGCATCGGGCGGCGAGCAGTACTTC
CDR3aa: CASSLIASGGEQYF

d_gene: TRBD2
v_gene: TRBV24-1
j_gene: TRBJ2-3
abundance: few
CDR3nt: TGTGCCACCAGTGACCATGGGACTAGCAGCACAGATACGCAGTATTTT
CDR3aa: CATSDHGTSSTDTQYF

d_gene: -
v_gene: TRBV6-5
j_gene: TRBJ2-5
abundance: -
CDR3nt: TGTGCCAGCGGGACTCTAGACTGGCAAGAGACCCAGTACTTC
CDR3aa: CASGTLDWQETQYF

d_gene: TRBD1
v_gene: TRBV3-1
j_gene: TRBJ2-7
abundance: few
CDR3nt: TGTGCCAGCAGCCAGACAGGGCCGGCCTACGAGCAGTACTTC
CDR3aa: CASSQTGPAYEQYF

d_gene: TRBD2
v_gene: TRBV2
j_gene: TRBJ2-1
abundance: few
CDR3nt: TGTGCCAGCAGTGAGGGGACTAGCGGGGTCTACAATGAGCAGTTCTTC
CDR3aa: CASSEGTSGVYNEQFF

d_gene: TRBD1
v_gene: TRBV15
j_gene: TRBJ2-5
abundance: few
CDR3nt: TGTGCCACCAGCAGAGGATTCCAGGGGGTAGAGACCCAGTACTTC
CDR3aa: CATSRGFQGVETQYF

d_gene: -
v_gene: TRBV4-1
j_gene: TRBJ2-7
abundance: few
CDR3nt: TGCGCCAGCAGCCGCGGAGAGGGCCCCTACGAGCAGTACTTC
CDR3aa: CASSRGEGPYEQYF

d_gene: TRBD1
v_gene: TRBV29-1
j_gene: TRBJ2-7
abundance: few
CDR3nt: TGCTCCGGTTGGGGACAGGGGGACGAGCAGTACTTC
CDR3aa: CSGWGQGDEQYF

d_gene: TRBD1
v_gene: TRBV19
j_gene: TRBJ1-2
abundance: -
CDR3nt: TGTGCCAGTGTGGGACAGGGGGACTATGGCTACACCTTC
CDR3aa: CASVGQGDYGYTF

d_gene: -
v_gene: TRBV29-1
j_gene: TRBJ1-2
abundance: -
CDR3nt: TGCAGCGTCGGGGATTGTGGCTACACCTTC
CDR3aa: CSVGDCGYTF

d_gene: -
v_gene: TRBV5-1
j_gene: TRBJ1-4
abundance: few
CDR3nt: TGCGCCAGCAGTACGGGAGCAACTAATGAAAAACTGTTTTTT
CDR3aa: CASSTGATNEKLFF

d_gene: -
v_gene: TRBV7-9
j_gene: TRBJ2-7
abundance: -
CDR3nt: TGTGCCAGCAGCTCGACAGCGATAAGCTCCTACGAGCAGTACTTC
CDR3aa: CASSSTAISSYEQYF

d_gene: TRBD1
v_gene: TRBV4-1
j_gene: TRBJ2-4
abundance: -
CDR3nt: TGCGCCAGCAGCCAAGATTCAGAACAGGGGGTAGGGGTTCAGTACTTC
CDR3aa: CASSQDSEQGVGVQYF

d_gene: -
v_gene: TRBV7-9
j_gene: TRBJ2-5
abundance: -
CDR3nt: TGTGCCAGCAGCAGTAGCGCGGTCGGTGGAGAGACCCAGTACTTC
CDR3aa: CASSSSAVGGETQYF

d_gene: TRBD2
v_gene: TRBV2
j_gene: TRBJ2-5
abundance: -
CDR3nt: TGTGCCAGCAGAGCGACTAGCGGGGGAGAGACCCAGTACTTC
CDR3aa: CASRATSGGETQYF

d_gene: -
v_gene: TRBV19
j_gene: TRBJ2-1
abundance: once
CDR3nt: TGTGCCAGTAATGCAGGGGACTCCTACAATGAGCAGTTCTTC
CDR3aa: CASNAGDSYNEQFF

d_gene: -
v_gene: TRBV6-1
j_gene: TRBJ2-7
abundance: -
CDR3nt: TGTGCCAGCAGTGTGGCAGGGGGACTCGAGCAGTACTTC
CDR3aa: CASSVAGGLEQYF

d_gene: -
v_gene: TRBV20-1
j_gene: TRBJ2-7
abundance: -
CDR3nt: TGCAGTGCTACCTACGGCCGGGACGCCACCTACGAGCAGTACTTC
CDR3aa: CSATYGRDATYEQYF

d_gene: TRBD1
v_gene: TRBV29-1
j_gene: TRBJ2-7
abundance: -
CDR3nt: TGCAGCGCCTCACAGGGGGATGACGCGGGAGAGCAGTACTTC
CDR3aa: CSASQGDDAGEQYF